This TCR beta chain is from a study of blood T cell repertoires in COVID-19. Study-wide background: From the United States, Italy and Spain came samples of acute and convalescent COVID-19.

CDR1 is SGHNT and CDR2 is YYREEE in the germline V gene (reference sequence). The CDR3 spans 15 residues. Germline trimming cut 0 bases from V and 7 bases from J; bases unmatched to any gene: 6. Clones were read by immunoSEQ multiplex PCR, and TCRdb kept only the in-frame ones, dropping some. The sample lists hundreds of thousands of clones, approximately 90% occurring once. This receptor was identified in a woman aged 25 to 39 with active or convalescent COVID-19. The sample was peripheral blood. J is TRBJ2-1 and V is TRBV5-4; 8 bases match TRBD2. The chain's CDR3 is CASSLDVAGSNEQFF. The CDR3, as DNA: TGTGCCAGCAGCTTGGATGTAGCGGGATCGAATGAGCAGTTCTTC.